Below, 11 T cell receptor beta chains from the same sample are listed, as sequenced in a study of identical twins. TCRdb itself ran the 5' RACE reads through MiXCR, one entry per CDR3 protein. This sample has some 1,700,000 distinct CDR3 sequences; 32% occur once, and the top ten carry about 0.27%. Sequencing was done on a sample of cord blood. The receptors originated from a newborn girl in good health.

The chain recombines TRBV21-1 with TRBJ1-6; TRBD1 was called by the table and not checked on the DNA. TRBV21-1 has pseudogene status. The CDR3 has 15 amino acids. CDR3 protein: CASPLGTGHNSPLHF. CDR3 DNA sequence: TGTGCCAGCCCCCTCGGGACAGGGCATAATTCACCCCTCCACTTT.

As concerns this clonotype: An end of the junction differs from the germline gene, which may be a read error. The V and J genes are TRBV6-6 and TRBJ2-5, with D hard to call. This CDR3 comprises 8 residues. Germline values: CDR1 MNHNY, CDR2 SVGAGI (reference sequence). The CDR3 nucleotides are TGCCTAGGGGAGACCCAGTACTTC. Translated, it gives CLGETQYF.

The chain uses TRBV12-3 or TRBV12-4 and TRBJ1-2; 10 bases line up with TRBD1. CDR3 length: 14 residues. V shed 6 bases and J 5 bases; nucleotides not matched to a gene: 6. CDR3 coding DNA: TGTGCCAGCAGACCCGGGACAGGGGTTTATGGCTACACCTTC. This translates into CASRPGTGVYGYTF.

The rearrangement joins TRBV20-1 to TRBJ2-3, with D perhaps TRBD2 (5 bases). In germline, CDR1 is DFQATT, CDR2 SNEGSKA (reference sequence). This CDR3 region has 14 residues. V shed 5 bases and J shed 0 bases, with 12 bases lying between them. The CDR3 is CSAPTAGSTDTQYF. Here the CDR3 DNA reads TGCAGTGCTCCGACCGCGGGTAGCACAGATACGCAGTATTTT.

This clonotype has more than one count but fewer than ten. The rearrangement joins TRBV20-1 to TRBJ2-5; D tentatively fits TRBD1 or TRBD2 (5 bases each). V lost 1 base and J 5 bases, leaving 11 bases between the germline ends. The CDR3 contains 13 residues. CDR1 and CDR2 from the germline V gene are DFQATT and SNEGSKA (reference sequence). The CDR3 sequence is CSARVGVEETQYF. The CDR3 bases are TGCAGTGCTAGAGTGGGGGTGGAGGAGACCCAGTACTTC.

This chain uses TRBV20-1 with TRBJ2-7; TRBD2 matches 8 bases. The DNA end is more similar to TRBJ2-4, so the J call may be wrong. The CDR3 runs to 13 residues. CDR1 and CDR2 from the germline V gene are DFQATT and SNEGSKA (reference sequence). The CDR3 sequence: CSAVAGLGNIQYF. CDR3 DNA: TGCAGTGCTGTAGCGGGACTGGGAAACATTCAGTACTTC.

The V and J genes are TRBV6-1 and TRBJ2-7, with D possibly being TRBD2 (7 bases). The better agreement between TRBJ2-5 and the DNA end casts doubt on the J call. Germline CDR1 MNHNS, CDR2 SASEGT. This CDR3 has 17 amino acids. The CDR3 here is CASSHRVGREFVETQYF. The CDR3, as DNA: TGTGCCAGCAGCCACAGGGTAGGGCGGGAGTTTGTCGAGACCCAGTACTTC.

V and J are TRBV12-3 or TRBV12-4 and TRBJ1-2; D may be TRBD1 (6 bases). V gave up 3 bases and J gave up 4 bases, with 15 bases separating them. The CDR3 covers 15 residues. Here the CDR3 DNA reads TGTGCCAGCAGTTTCCCCCGGGGGCGTAGCTATGGCTACACCTTC. It encodes CASSFPRGRSYGYTF.

The chain joins TRBV29-1 to TRBJ1-2, with 8 bases that match TRBD1. Germline lookup yields CDR1 SQVTM and CDR2 ANQGSEA. This CDR3 contains 17 residues. Unmatched junction bases numbered 15, after V lost 4 bases and J lost 2 bases. The CDR3 spells CSVARYGRGQDNYGYTF. The CDR3 DNA follows: TGCAGCGTTGCTCGGTACGGCAGGGGGCAAGACAACTATGGCTACACCTTC.

The chain recombines TRBV27 with TRBJ2-5; 14 bases are shared with TRBD2. The J call is doubtful: the DNA matches TRBJ2-4 better. Germline loops: CDR1 MNHEY, CDR2 SMNVEV (reference sequence). There are 15 residues in the CDR3. The CDR3 protein is CASKTSGRVKNIQYF. The CDR3, as DNA: TGTGCCAGCAAGACTAGCGGGAGGGTCAAAAACATTCAGTACTTC.

The chain has TRBV18 and TRBJ2-7; a possible D gene is TRBD1 (6 bases). V was clipped by 0 bases and J by 3 bases, with 21 bases between them. Germline CDR1 reads KGHSH; CDR2 reads LQKENI. The length of the CDR3 is 18 residues. The CDR3: CASSPPLKSGAPFYEQYF. The CDR3 DNA sequence: TGTGCCAGCTCACCACCGCTAAAATCAGGGGCCCCCTTCTACGAGCAGTACTTC.